These 23 T cell receptor beta chains were sequenced from one sample in a study of response to subunit inactivated influenza vaccine. TCRdb re-called the RT-PCR reads through MiXCR, storing one row per CDR3 protein. Of 400,000 to 550,000 distinct CDR3 sequences in the sample, over 25% were seen once. The sample in question was CD4+ T cells sorted from PBMCs, obtained more than 4 days after vaccination. The receptors shown here come from a man aged 45-65 years who received an inactivated influenza vaccine.

The chain employs TRBV29-1 and TRBJ2-5; 11 nucleotides match TRBD2. Germline trimming cut 5 bases from V and 2 bases from J; bases unmatched to any gene: 4. CDR1 and CDR2 from the germline V gene are SQVTM and ANQGSEA. This CDR3 has 14 residues. In DNA form, the CDR3 reads TGCAGCGTTCTCGCTAGCGGGAGGCAAGAGACCCAGTACTTC. This encodes CSVLASGRQETQYF.

This clonotype was observed a handful of times. The rearrangement links TRBV18 to TRBJ2-5, with 7 nucleotides matching TRBD2. The CDR3 is 14 amino acids. In germline, CDR1 is KGHSH, CDR2 LQKENI. Trimming at V came to 2 bases and at J to 4 bases, leaving 4 bases not matched to a gene. CDR3 nucleotides: TGTGCCAGCTCACCAAGCGGGACCGGAGAGACCCAGTACTTC. This gives the protein CASSPSGTGETQYF.

This clonotype was counted between two and nine times. The chain couples TRBV5-1 to TRBJ2-2; D is possibly TRBD1 (5 bases). CDR1 SGHRS and CDR2 YFSETQ come from the germline V gene. This CDR3 spans 15 amino acids. The germline V and J ends were trimmed by 1 base and 2 bases, with 9 bases remaining between them. The CDR3 coding sequence is TGCGCCAGCAGCTTGAGGACAACCAACACCGGGGAGCTGTTTTTT. Its translation is CASSLRTTNTGELFF.

This chain uses TRBV15 with TRBJ1-6, with D perhaps matching TRBD1 (5 bases). Deletions cut 0 bases from V and 15 bases from J, with 12 bases between. CDR3 length: 13 residues. Germline V gene sequence: CDR1 LNHNV, CDR2 YYDKDF (reference sequence). This CDR3 reads CATSRDHRGDLHF. The CDR3, as DNA: TGTGCCACCAGCAGAGATCATAGGGGAGACCTCCACTTT.

This clonotype has just a few counts. The chain is built from TRBV6-1 and TRBJ2-2, with TRBD1 matching over 7 bases. In germline, CDR1 is MNHNS, CDR2 SASEGT. V lost 6 bases to trimming and J lost 1 base; unmatched junction nucleotides: 5. The CDR3 covers 15 residues. CDR3 sequence: CASRKNRGNTGELFF. The CDR3 DNA follows: TGTGCCAGCAGGAAAAACAGGGGGAACACCGGGGAGCTGTTTTTT.

This clonotype was counted a few times. The V call is TRBV11-2, the J call TRBJ1-6, with unresolved D. This CDR3 is 20 amino acids long. V lost 5 bases and J 0 bases, leaving 23 bases between the germline ends. Per the germline V gene, CDR1 is SGHAT and CDR2 is FQNNGV. CDR3 DNA sequence: TGTGCCAGCAGCAGGTTGGGGAAACGGACGTTTTCCTCCTATAATTCACCCCTCCACTTT. It yields the protein CASSRLGKRTFSSYNSPLHF.

This chain joins TRBV6-5 and TRBJ2-1; 7 nucleotides match TRBD1. CDR1 and CDR2 (germline): MNHEY, SVGAGI. The CDR3 is 15 residues long. J gave up 2 bases and V 1 base, and 2 bases lay outside the gene matches. CDR3: CASSYWQGAYNEQFF. The CDR3 DNA follows: TGTGCCAGCAGTTACTGGCAGGGGGCCTACAATGAGCAGTTCTTC.

This chain joins TRBV18 and TRBJ1-4, with D unresolved. V lost 3 bases and J 8 bases, leaving 10 bases between the germline ends. The V gene's germline CDR1 is KGHSH and CDR2 LQKENI. The CDR3 length is 13 residues. This CDR3 reads CASSPTVGEKLFF. In DNA, the CDR3 is TGTGCCAGCTCACCTACGGTTGGGGAAAAACTGTTTTTT.

The chain is built from TRBV3-1 and TRBJ2-2; 10 nucleotides agree with TRBD1. The CDR3 contains 14 residues. Trimming at V came to 4 bases and at J to 6 bases, leaving 2 bases not matched to a gene. Germline V gives CDR1 LGHDT, CDR2 YNNKEL (reference sequence). Written as DNA, the CDR3 is TGTGCCAGCAGCCCCGGGACAGGGGCCGGGGAGCTGTTTTTT. Protein: CASSPGTGAGELFF.

The chain couples TRBV9 to TRBJ2-5, with D unresolved. The CDR3 has 16 amino acids. Germline V gene data show CDR1 as SGDLS and CDR2 as YYNGEE. V lost 1 base to trimming and J lost 2 bases, with 15 bases between them. CDR3 coding DNA: TGTGCCAGCAGCGTATCAGACGGGCGCCTTCAAGAGACCCAGTACTTC. This encodes CASSVSDGRLQETQYF.

This clonotype is a singleton in its sample. V gene TRBV2 combines with J gene TRBJ2-1; 8 bases agree with TRBD2. The CDR3 runs to 12 residues. Trimming removed 6 bases from V and 9 bases from J; junction bases left unmatched: 4. Germline CDR1 SNHLY, CDR2 FYNNEI. The CDR3 reads CASRSGGLEQFF. The CDR3 nucleotides are TGTGCCAGCAGGTCGGGGGGGCTTGAGCAGTTCTTC.

This clonotype was detected a few times. This chain uses TRBV29-1 with TRBJ2-7; D is tentatively TRBD1 or TRBD2 (5 bases each). The ends were cut back, 0 bases at V and 0 bases at J, with 9 bases in the middle. This CDR3 has 14 residues. From germline, CDR1 is SQVTM and CDR2 ANQGSEA. The CDR3 region has the DNA TGCAGCGTTGAAGACTCGAGGGGCTCCTACGAGCAGTACTTC. Its protein product is CSVEDSRGSYEQYF.

The gene calls are TRBV20-1 and TRBJ2-5; TRBD2 agrees at 11 bases. CDR1 and CDR2 from the germline V gene are DFQATT and SNEGSKA (reference sequence). V lost 2 bases, J lost 0 bases, and 5 bases stayed unmatched. CDR3 length equals 16 residues. CDR3 residues: CSARLAGGRYQETQYF. The CDR3 DNA follows: TGCAGTGCTAGACTAGCGGGGGGACGGTACCAAGAGACCCAGTACTTC.

Only a few counts were recorded for this clonotype. This sequence joins TRBV29-1 and TRBJ1-3, with TRBD1 as a possible D gene (5 bases). Germline V gene lookup returns CDR1 SQVTM and CDR2 ANQGSEA. This CDR3 is built from 13 residues. Trimming shortened V by 6 bases and J by 0 bases, and 9 bases separated the two germline ends. In DNA, the CDR3 is TGCAGCGTGGCAGGGATCTCTGGAAACACCATATATTTT. Translated: CSVAGISGNTIYF.

The chain is built from TRBV4-2 and TRBJ2-1; 7 bases fit TRBD2. Germline assignment: CDR1 LGHNA and CDR2 YNFKEQ. The junction had 4 bases not matched to a gene; V was cut back by 5 bases and J by 0 bases. The CDR3 length is 15 residues. The CDR3 DNA reads TGTGCCAGCAGCACCGGGAGGAGCTCCTACAATGAGCAGTTCTTC. Protein sequence: CASSTGRSSYNEQFF.

This chain joins TRBV12-3 or TRBV12-4 and TRBJ1-3; possible D gene TRBD1, 6 bases. This CDR3 spans 14 amino acids. Trimming cost V 2 bases and J 4 bases, with 9 bases left between them. The CDR3 nucleotides are TGTGCCAGCAGTTTATCAGGGGTCGGAAACACCATATATTTT. The encoded protein is CASSLSGVGNTIYF.

This clonotype has a count of ten or more. This chain connects TRBV12-3 or TRBV12-4 to TRBJ1-5; D is undetermined. The CDR3 extends over 14 amino acids. Trimming took 1 base from V and 3 from J, leaving 7 bases between them. The CDR3: CASSLGRVNQPQHF. DNA for the CDR3: TGTGCCAGCAGTTTAGGCCGGGTCAATCAGCCCCAGCATTTT.

The rearrangement uses TRBV14 and TRBJ2-5; D is ambiguous. The CDR3 contains 12 residues. Germline loops: CDR1 SGHDN, CDR2 FVKESK. Deletions cut 2 bases from V and 2 bases from J, with 3 bases between. The CDR3 DNA reads TGTGCCAGCAGCCAACAACAAGAGACCCAGTACTTC. This sequence encodes CASSQQQETQYF.

As to this clonotype: At one end the junction does not follow the germline gene, possibly because of a read error. The chain's CDR3 is CAISEYGRGDNSEAFF. The CDR3 DNA is TGTGCCATCAGTGAGTATGGGAGGGGAGATAACAGTGAAGCTTTCTTT. This chain links TRBV10-3 with TRBJ1-1; a possible D gene is TRBD1 (5 bases). Germline V lookup: CDR1 ENHRY, CDR2 SYGVKD. The CDR3 covers 16 residues.

The chain combines TRBV24-1 with TRBJ2-6, with 11 bases that match TRBD2. Germline V gene sequence: CDR1 KGHDR, CDR2 SFDVKD. The J segment lost 1 base and the V segment lost 5 bases, leaving 0 bases of the junction unmatched. CDR3 length: 16 residues. Here the CDR3 reads CATSGTSGSGANVLTF. DNA of the CDR3: TGTGCCACCAGTGGGACTAGCGGGTCTGGGGCCAACGTCCTGACTTTC.

This clonotype was seen a few times. This chain links TRBV12-3 or TRBV12-4 with TRBJ2-1, with D unresolved. This CDR3 has 14 amino acids. V was shortened by 3 bases and J by 4 bases, with 10 bases between the two germline ends. The CDR3 bases are TGTGCCAGCAGTTTCAGCCGGCTGTACAATGAGCAGTTCTTC. Its translation is CASSFSRLYNEQFF.

The rearrangement links TRBV3-1 to TRBJ2-5, with D perhaps TRBD2 (7 bases). The ends were cut back, 2 bases at V and 2 bases at J, with 9 bases in the middle. Germline V CDR1 and CDR2: LGHDT, YNNKEL (reference sequence). This CDR3 is built from 14 residues. CDR3 sequence: CASSQRGGQETQYF. The CDR3 DNA sequence: TGTGCCAGCAGCCAAAGGGGGGGTCAAGAGACCCAGTACTTC.

This clonotype was observed a handful of times. The chain combines TRBV4-1 with TRBJ2-5, with D tentatively TRBD2 (6 bases). CDR1 is MGHRA and CDR2 is YSYEKL in the germline V gene. Trimming stripped 4 bases from V and 5 bases from J, with 23 bases between. The CDR3 has 17 residues. CDR3: CASSPVGRRRGGETQYF. The CDR3 DNA is TGCGCCAGCAGCCCGGTAGGGCGTCGGCGGGGCGGGGAGACCCAGTACTTC.